This entry is about one T cell receptor (beta chain). Germline V gene lookup returns CDR1 KGHSH and CDR2 LQKENI. Trimming at V came to 3 bases and at J to 1 base, leaving 7 bases not matched to a gene. The CDR3 runs 17 residues. This sample stems from a study of blood T cell repertoires in COVID-19. Study details: Whether acute or convalescent, the COVID-19 samples came from the United States, Italy and Spain. PBMCs, B-cell-depleted T cells, or T cells were the source of the cDNA or gDNA that made up the material.

Per the study methods: Amplification of reference gene primers was used by the study to estimate nucleated cell counts. Produced via immunoSEQ multiplex PCR; TCRdb's table is partial and in-frame only. V, J and clone size derive from that table, while D and trimming were established from the DNA sequence. The sample holds about 34,000 clones, about 87% seen once. Source material: peripheral blood. V and J are TRBV18 and TRBJ2-5; 11 bases map to TRBD2. The receptor comes from a man in his sixties with active COVID-19. This chain's CDR3 is CASSPALAGDSQETQYF. The DNA of the CDR3 is TGTGCCAGCTCACCGGCACTAGCGGGAGACTCCCAAGAGACCCAGTACTTC.